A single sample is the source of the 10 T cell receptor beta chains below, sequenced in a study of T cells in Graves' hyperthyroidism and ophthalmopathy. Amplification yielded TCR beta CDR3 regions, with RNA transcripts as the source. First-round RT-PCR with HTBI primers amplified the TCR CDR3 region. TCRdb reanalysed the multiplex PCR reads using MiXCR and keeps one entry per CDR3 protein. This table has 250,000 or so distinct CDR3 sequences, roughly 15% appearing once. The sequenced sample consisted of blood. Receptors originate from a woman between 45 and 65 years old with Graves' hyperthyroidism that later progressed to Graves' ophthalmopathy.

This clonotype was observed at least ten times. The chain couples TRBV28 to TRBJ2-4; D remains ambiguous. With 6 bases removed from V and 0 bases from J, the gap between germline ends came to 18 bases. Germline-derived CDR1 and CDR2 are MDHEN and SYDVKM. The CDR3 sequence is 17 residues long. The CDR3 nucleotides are TGTGCCAGCAGAAGAAGAAATTCTCCGGGAGCCAAAAACATTCAGTACTTC. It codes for CASRRRNSPGAKNIQYF.

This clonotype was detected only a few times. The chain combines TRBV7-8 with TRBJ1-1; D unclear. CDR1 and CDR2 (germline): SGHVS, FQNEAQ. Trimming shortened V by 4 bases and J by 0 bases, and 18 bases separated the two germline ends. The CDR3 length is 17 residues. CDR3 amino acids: CASSSWEGGRMNTEAFF. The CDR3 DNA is TGTGCCAGCAGCTCCTGGGAGGGCGGACGCATGAACACTGAAGCTTTCTTT. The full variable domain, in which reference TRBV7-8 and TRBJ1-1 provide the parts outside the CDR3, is GAGVSQSPRYKVAKRGQDVALRCDPISGHVSLFWYQQALGQGPEFLTYFQNEAQLDKSGLPSDRFFAERPEGSVSTLKIQRTQQEDSAVYLCASSSWEGGRMNTEAFFGQGTRLTVV.

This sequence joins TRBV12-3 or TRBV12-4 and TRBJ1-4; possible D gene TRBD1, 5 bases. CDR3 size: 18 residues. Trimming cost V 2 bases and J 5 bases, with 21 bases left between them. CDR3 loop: CASSLRAPGGKGNEKLFF. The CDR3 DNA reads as TGTGCCAGCAGTTTAAGGGCGCCGGGGGGGAAAGGAAATGAAAAACTGTTTTTT.

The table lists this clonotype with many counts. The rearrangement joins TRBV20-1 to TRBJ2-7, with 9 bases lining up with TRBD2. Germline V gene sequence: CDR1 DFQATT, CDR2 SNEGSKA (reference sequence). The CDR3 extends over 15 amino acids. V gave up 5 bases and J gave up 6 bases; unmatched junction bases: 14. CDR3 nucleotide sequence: TGCAGTGCTTATACCCCGGGACTAGCATCTTCCGAGCAGTACTTC. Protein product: CSAYTPGLASSEQYF.

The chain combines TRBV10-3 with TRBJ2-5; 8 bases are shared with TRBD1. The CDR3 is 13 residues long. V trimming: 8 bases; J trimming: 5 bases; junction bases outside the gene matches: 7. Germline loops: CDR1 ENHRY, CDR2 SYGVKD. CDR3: CAIGPGGMETQYF. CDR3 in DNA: TGTGCCATCGGGCCAGGGGGCATGGAGACCCAGTACTTC.

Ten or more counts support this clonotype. The CDR3 protein is CASSPGRTSGYQETQYF. In DNA, the CDR3 is TGTGCCAGCAGCCCAGGGAGGACTAGCGGGTATCAAGAGACCCAGTACTTC. The V and J genes are TRBV7-9 and TRBJ2-5; the match to TRBD2 covers 11 bases. CDR3 size: 17 residues. Germline CDR1 and CDR2: SEHNR and FQNEAQ (reference sequence). With 5 bases clipped from V and 2 bases from J, the junction kept 10 bases outside the gene matches. Using reference TRBV7-9 and TRBJ2-5 for the parts outside the CDR3, the full variable domain is DTGVSQNPRHKITKRGQNVTFRCDPISEHNRLYWYRQTLGQGPEFLTYFQNEAQLEKSRLLSDRFSAERPKGSFSTLEIQRTEQGDSAMYLCASSPGRTSGYQETQYFGPGTRLLVL.

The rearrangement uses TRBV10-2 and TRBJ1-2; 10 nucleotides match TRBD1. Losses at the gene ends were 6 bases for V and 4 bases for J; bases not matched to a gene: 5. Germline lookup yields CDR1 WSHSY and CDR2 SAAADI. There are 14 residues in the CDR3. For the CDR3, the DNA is TGCGCCAGCAGCTGGACAGGGGGAACCTATGGCTACACCTTC. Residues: CASSWTGGTYGYTF.

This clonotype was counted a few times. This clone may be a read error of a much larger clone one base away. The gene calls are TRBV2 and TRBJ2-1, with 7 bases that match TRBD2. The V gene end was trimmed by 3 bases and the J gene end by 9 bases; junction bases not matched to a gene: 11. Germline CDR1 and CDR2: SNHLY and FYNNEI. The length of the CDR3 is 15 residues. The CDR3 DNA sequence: TGTGCCAGCAGTGAGACTAGCAGGAGAGCTGGTGAGCAGTTCTTC. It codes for CASSETSRRAGEQFF.

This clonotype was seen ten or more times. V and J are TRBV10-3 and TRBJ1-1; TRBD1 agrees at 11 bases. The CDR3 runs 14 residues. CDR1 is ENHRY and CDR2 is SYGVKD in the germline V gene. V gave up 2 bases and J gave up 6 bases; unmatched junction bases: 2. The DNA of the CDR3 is TGTGCCATCAGTGAGGGACAGGGGGCCGCTGAAGCTTTCTTT. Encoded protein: CAISEGQGAAEAFF.

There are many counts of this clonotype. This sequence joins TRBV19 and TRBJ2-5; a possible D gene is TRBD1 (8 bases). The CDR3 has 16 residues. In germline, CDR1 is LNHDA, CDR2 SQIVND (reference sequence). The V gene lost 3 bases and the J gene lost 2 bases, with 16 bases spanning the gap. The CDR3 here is CASSIGGTGLQETQYF. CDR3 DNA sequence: TGTGCCAGTAGTATCGGGGGGACAGGCCTTCAAGAGACCCAGTACTTC.